Listed here is a single TCR beta chain. What this receptor recognizes is not known. No much larger clone exists at a distance of one base, and base qualities are not known. Using the deep immunoSEQ assay, TCR CDR3 regions were amplified from genomic DNA by multiplex PCR. Genomic DNA extracted from each cell subset was distributed evenly over all wells of several immunoSEQ 96-well plates, and each plate served as one replicate. For sorted subsets, each replicate PCR was loaded with roughly 0.2 ug genomic DNA, equivalent to 30,000 or so T cell genomes. Purified libraries were measured with a Qubit 3.0 fluorometer, size-checked on a Bioanalyzer 2100, and measured again with the KAPA Library Quantification kit. A separate single-read 150-cycle Illumina NextSeq 550 flow cell was used to sequence each immunoSEQ 96-well plate. The original pipeline was this. Because only junctional sequences without quality scores were contained in the immunoSEQ output, filtering matching that applied to full-length reads could not be performed. To assign V/J genes and CDR3, sequences were annotated against IMGT germline references using PyIR, a Python wrapper for IgBLAST v1.9. Reads with weak V/J assignments (E-value above 1e-6), missing CDR3, stop codons, out-of-frame junctions, or ambiguous translated residues were removed. V3J clonotypes were defined as sequences sharing an identical inferred V gene, J gene, and CDR3 amino acid sequence. Percentage overlap between repertoires was calculated by dividing the number of shared unique clonotypes by the size of the smaller repertoire. RTK rarefaction, the Chao1 estimator, and Recon v2.1 estimates of unobserved clonotypes were used to assess repertoire richness. For all TCRbeta clonotypes obtained by the gDNA method from a few donors, generation probabilities were computed with OLGA. Sourced from immuneACCESS, this table was stored by TCRdb with only in-frame sequences that have V and J called. A share of the clones is absent; for the studies checked, an unresolved V gene accounts for under half, and the remainder has no known explanation. The V and J calls and clone size are taken from that table; D and trimming were inferred from the DNA. The sample data list a few million clones, and approximately 92% of these were observed just once. Together, the top ten hold roughly 0.15% of the sample.

The donors were healthy, HIV-negative adults who had no recently reported acute infections or vaccinations. All donors were Caucasian adults living in Nashville, Tennessee, USA. CD4+ T cells were enriched by magnetic negative selection; naive cells were then positively selected on CD45RA, and the negative fraction formed the memory subset. Blood was obtained by leukapheresis, after which PBMCs were separated by Ficoll-Histopaque density gradient centrifugation and cryopreserved in liquid nitrogen vapor phase. Purity and quantity of every magnetically sorted T cell population were checked by analytical flow cytometry. Each sorted fraction had its genomic DNA isolated and then quantified by UV absorbance on a Nanodrop 2000c. The data stem from a study of shared clonotypes between healthy human individuals (dated by TCRdb to 2018 to 2020). With regard to the full study: The cohort included three men and a couple of women between 18 and 49 years of age. Per donor, three plates each were used for CD4 naive and CD4 memory, two for CD8 naive, and one for CD8 memory. To increase sequencing depth and limit assay-specific biases, TCR repertoire library preparation and sequencing were carried out by different laboratories using diverse techniques. To estimate repertoire size and how much clonotypes are shared between individuals, the study performed deep sequencing of blood TCR repertoires from a handful of healthy adults. Leukapheresis yielded between about 0.94 and 10 billion PBMCs per donor.

V lost 7 bases and J lost 5 bases; the stretch between them is 11 bases long. The CDR3 covers 11 residues, taking in both the cysteine and the phenylalanine. The only DNA kept is the CDR3, 33 bases in frame from the first base. CDR1 SQVTM and CDR2 ANQGSEA are derived from the germline V gene. General findings and caveats noted by the study authors: Across four donors, approximately 4.6% of naive CD4, over 3% of naive CD8, 2% to 2.5% of memory CD4, and about 0.4% of memory CD8 clonotypes were shared. Sampling was limited to blood, and TCR repertoires in tissue likely differ from TCR repertoires in blood. Naive subsets generally had larger estimated clonotype richness than memory subsets. Incomplete sequencing was indicated by rarefaction of sorted-subset datasets, despite the large sequencing depth. Higher generation probabilities were observed for clonotypes shared by all four sorted-subset donors than for non-shared clonotypes. Because the study included only a small number of donors, the genetic and exposure-history diversity represented was limited. Based on pairwise subsampling, the degree of clonotype sharing among donors was expected to be affected by sequencing depth.

Sequences were obtained from naive CD4+ T cells sorted from blood. The intended sense of this specimen's cell subset or site label: CD45RA+ positively selected. The receptor comes from a man between 18 and 29 years old in good health. The receptor chain draws on TRBV29-1 and TRBJ2-5; the D segment might be TRBD1 or TRBD2, since each matches 6 bases. CDR3 sequence: CSGGAGETQYF. In nucleotide form, the sequence is TGCAGCGGGGGGGCAGGGGAGACCCAGTACTTC. With the portions outside the CDR3 filled from the reference TRBV29-1 and TRBJ2-5 genes, the complete variable region becomes SAVISQKPSRDICQRGTSLTIQCQVDSQVTMMFWYRQQPGQSLTLIATANQGSEATYESGFVIDKFPISRPNLTFSTLTVSNMSPEDSSIYLCSGGAGETQYFGPGTRLLVL.